Presented here are 32 T cell receptor beta chains from one specimen sequenced in a study of cytomegalovirus exposure and HLA in healthy donors. Vbeta (60) and Jbeta (13) primers were used in the PCR. Data came from immunoSEQ multiplex PCR; TCRdb stores just in-frame clones and leaves some out. Altogether around 140,000 clones are present, about four fifths being singletons, with the ten largest covering less than 3%. The specimen was PBMCs. These receptors all stem from a male donor in good health and CMV-seronegative.

The chain uses TRBV7-2 and TRBJ2-5, with a possible D match to TRBD2 (6 bases). Trimming removed 5 bases at V and 1 base at J, with 11 bases between. The CDR3 contains 14 residues. Germline V gene data show CDR1 as SGHTA and CDR2 as FQGNSA. The CDR3 is CASSAPGGQETQYF. DNA for the CDR3: TGTGCCAGCAGCGCACCCGGGGGCCAAGAGACCCAGTACTTC.

The chain links TRBV19 to TRBJ1-5; D is ambiguous. V was cut by 3 bases and J by 11 bases, with 23 bases left in between. Germline V gene sequence: CDR1 LNHDA, CDR2 SQIVND (reference sequence). This CDR3 region has 16 residues. The CDR3 DNA is TGTGCCAGTAGTATGCCGAGAGAACGGGTGATTCCGGCCCAGCATTTT. This gives the protein CASSMPRERVIPAQHF.

This sequence joins TRBV4-2 and TRBJ1-6; weak D call: TRBD1 (5 bases). The V and J ends lost 0 bases and 8 bases respectively, with 14 bases between them. CDR3 length: 16 residues. The germline V gene encodes CDR1 LGHNA and CDR2 YNFKEQ. CDR3 nucleotides: TGTGCCAGCAGCCAAGAAGCAGGCGAAGGGGATTCACCCCTCCACTTT. Its protein is CASSQEAGEGDSPLHF.

V and J are TRBV9 and TRBJ2-1; 8 positions match TRBD1. The germline V gene has CDR1 SGDLS and CDR2 YYNGEE. The V gene end was trimmed by 0 bases and the J gene end by 0 bases; junction bases not matched to a gene: 8. The length of the CDR3 is 18 residues. The CDR3, as DNA: TGTGCCAGCAGCGTAGCTACAGGGGGGACTGCCTCCTACAATGAGCAGTTCTTC. Protein sequence: CASSVATGGTASYNEQFF.

The CDR3 coding sequence is TGTGCAGAAGGGGCAGGAAACACCATATATTTT. It yields the protein CAEGAGNTIYF. The V gene is TRBV28, the J gene TRBJ1-3; weak D call: TRBD1 (5 bases). In germline, CDR1 is MDHEN, CDR2 SYDVKM. The CDR3 has 11 amino acids.

The chain joins TRBV19 to TRBJ2-1; 11 positions agree with TRBD1. V shed 0 bases, J shed 15 bases, and the junction held 7 bases outside the gene matches. The CDR3 runs 14 residues. The germline V gene encodes CDR1 LNHDA and CDR2 SQIVND (reference sequence). The CDR3 DNA sequence: TGTGCCAGTAGTATAGATCGAAGAGGGACAGGGGGGTTCTTC. Translation gives CASSIDRRGTGGFF.

This chain links TRBV28 with TRBJ1-1, with no clear D. The V end lost 4 bases, the J end lost 3 bases, and 12 bases lay between the germline ends. Per germline, CDR1 MDHEN and CDR2 SYDVKM. The length of the CDR3 is 14 residues. CDR3 nucleotide sequence: TGTGCCAGCAGTTCAAGATATCGGGACACTGAAGCTTTCTTT. Translated, it gives CASSSRYRDTEAFF. The full variable domain, completed using reference TRBV28 and TRBJ1-1, is DVKVTQSSRYLVKRTGEKVFLECVQDMDHENMFWYRQDPGLGLRLIYFSYDVKMKEKGDIPEGYSVSREKKERFSLILESASTNQTSMYLCASSSRYRDTEAFFGQGTRLTVV.

The V call is TRBV28, the J call TRBJ2-7; 12 nucleotides align to TRBD2. The CDR3 has 14 amino acids. CDR1 is MDHEN, CDR2 SYDVKM, per germline. The V and J ends lost 6 bases and 4 bases, in that order; junction bases with no gene match: 4. CDR3 in DNA: TGTGCCAGCAGGGGGCTAGCGGGAGGGTACGAGCAGTACTTC. This encodes CASRGLAGGYEQYF.

CDR3 region: CASGYGPTQYF. In DNA, the CDR3 is TGTGCTAGTGGTTACGGTCCTACGCAGTATTTT. The V call is TRBV12-5, the J call TRBJ2-3; D is ambiguous. The CDR3 length is 11 residues. Between the trimmed V and J ends, which lost 4 bases and 8 bases, there was a span of 7 bases. In germline, CDR1 is LGHNT, CDR2 FRNRAP.

This chain connects TRBV7-2 to TRBJ2-7; 15 nucleotides agree with TRBD2. Germline CDR1 reads SGHTA; CDR2 reads FQGNSA. V lost 1 base, J lost 4 bases, and 2 bases stayed unmatched. The CDR3 runs to 16 residues. The CDR3 DNA follows: TGTGCCAGCAGCTTAGTTGGGACTAGCGGGAGGTACGAGCAGTACTTC. It codes for CASSLVGTSGRYEQYF. The complete variable domain, with remaining parts taken from reference TRBV7-2 and TRBJ2-7, reads GAGVSQSPSNKVTEKGKDVELRCDPISGHTALYWYRQSLGQGLEFLIYFQGNSAPDKSGLPSDRFSAERTGGSVSTLTIQRTQQEDSAVYLCASSLVGTSGRYEQYFGPGTRLTVT.

The rearrangement links TRBV9 to TRBJ1-2; 7 nucleotides align to TRBD1. Germline assignment: CDR1 SGDLS and CDR2 YYNGEE. Germline trimming cut 4 bases from V and 4 bases from J; bases unmatched to any gene: 4. The CDR3 has 13 amino acids. The CDR3 region is CASSSTGAYGYTF. In DNA form, the CDR3 reads TGTGCCAGCAGCTCCACAGGGGCCTATGGCTACACCTTC.

J is TRBJ1-3 and V is TRBV6-5; 11 bases agree with TRBD1. This CDR3 contains 14 residues. Trimming removed 7 bases from V and 6 bases from J; junction bases left unmatched: 5. Germline assignment: CDR1 MNHEY and CDR2 SVGAGI. The CDR3 loop reads CASIRTGGENTIYF. CDR3 DNA sequence: TGTGCCAGCATTCGGACAGGGGGCGAAAACACCATATATTTT.

This CDR3 is CASSLGGGNQPQHF. Written as DNA, the CDR3 is TGTGCCAGCAGCTTAGGGGGGGGCAATCAGCCCCAGCATTTT. V gene TRBV7-2 combines with J gene TRBJ1-5; D is possibly TRBD1 (5 bases). The CDR3 has 14 amino acids. CDR1 and CDR2 (germline): SGHTA, FQGNSA. V lost 1 base and J lost 2, with 6 bases in between.

This chain links TRBV5-1 with TRBJ2-3; D may be TRBD2 (6 bases). There are 15 residues in the CDR3. V lost 4 bases and J 0 bases, leaving 12 bases between the germline ends. Germline V gives CDR1 SGHRS, CDR2 YFSETQ. In nucleotides, the CDR3 is TGCGCCAGCAGCGTTAGCGGTGCTAGCACAGATACGCAGTATTTT. This encodes CASSVSGASTDTQYF.

This clone was detected a few times. V and J are TRBV9 and TRBJ2-1; 9 nucleotides match TRBD1. The CDR3 is made up of 15 amino acids. V gave up 0 bases and J gave up 8 bases; unmatched junction bases: 6. Per the germline V gene, CDR1 is SGDLS and CDR2 is YYNGEE. Written as DNA, the CDR3 is TGTGCCAGCAGCGTAGCTCACAGGGGGCACGATGAGCAGTTCTTC. This translates into CASSVAHRGHDEQFF.

As concerns this clone: Germline is not matched at one junction end, which may reflect a read error. The V call is TRBV2, the J call TRBJ2-2; TRBD1 aligns across 12 bases. Germline V lookup: CDR1 SNHLY, CDR2 FYNNEI. This CDR3 is 16 amino acids long. CDR3 residues: CAGRGTGGEYTGELFF. The CDR3 DNA reads TGTGCCGGCAGAGGGACAGGGGGCGAGTACACCGGGGAGCTGTTTTTT. Using reference TRBV2 and TRBJ2-2 for the parts outside the CDR3, the full variable domain is EPEVTQTPSHQVTQMGQEVILRCVPISNHLYFYWYRQILGQKVEFLVSFYNNEISEKSEIFDDQFSVERPDGSNFTLKIRSTKLEDSAMYFCAGRGTGGEYTGELFFGEGSRLTVL.

The chain is built from TRBV6-7 and TRBJ1-1; D not resolved. TRBV6-7 is noted as an ORF with a role that remains uncertain. CDR3 size: 14 residues. The V end was cut by 11 bases, the J end by 0 bases, with 16 bases between. The CDR3 reads CAPSSGFMNTEAFF. The CDR3 nucleotides are TGTGCCCCCAGTTCGGGATTTATGAACACTGAAGCTTTCTTT.

CDR3 region: CASSPIGGTYNEQFF. The CDR3 nucleotides are TGTGCCAGCAGCCCTATTGGCGGGACCTACAATGAGCAGTTCTTC. The rearrangement joins TRBV7-3 to TRBJ2-1, with a weak D call TRBD2 (6 bases). Trimming cost V 5 bases and J 2 bases, with 13 bases left between them. Germline V lookup: CDR1 SGHTA, CDR2 FQGTGA. The CDR3 is 15 residues long.

V is TRBV6-5 and J is TRBJ1-2; D perhaps matches TRBD1 (5 bases). V was pared by 5 bases and J by 8 bases, with 15 bases between. Germline-derived CDR1 and CDR2 are MNHEY and SVGAGI. This CDR3 comprises 13 residues. The chain's CDR3 is CASSPSGHEGYTF. For the CDR3, the DNA is TGTGCCAGCAGTCCTTCCGGACATGAAGGCTACACCTTC.

This sequence joins TRBV10-2 and TRBJ1-5; 9 nucleotides align to TRBD1. The V segment lost 6 bases and the J segment 7 bases; nucleotides outside the gene matches: 7. Germline CDR1 WSHSY, CDR2 SAAADI. This CDR3 has 14 residues. CDR3 sequence reads: CASRGGTGYQPQHF. In nucleotides, the CDR3 is TGCGCCAGCAGAGGAGGGACAGGGTACCAGCCCCAGCATTTT.

The gene calls are TRBV28 and TRBJ2-3; possible D gene TRBD1, 7 bases. CDR1 is MDHEN and CDR2 is SYDVKM in the germline V gene. Deletions cut 6 bases from V and 5 bases from J, with 18 bases between. The CDR3 has 15 residues. Written as DNA, the CDR3 is TGTGCCAGCAGCCCCGTGGAGGGGGCGGTAGATACGCAGTATTTT. This gives the protein CASSPVEGAVDTQYF.

J is TRBJ2-5 and V is TRBV7-2; 7 nucleotides line up with TRBD1. TRBJ2-7 explains the end of the DNA better; the J call may be wrong. The CDR3 extends over 13 amino acids. CDR1 and CDR2 (germline): SGHTA, FQGNSA. The CDR3, as DNA: TGTGCCAGCAGCCCGGGACAGTTAGGCGAGCAGTACTTC. Encoded protein: CASSPGQLGEQYF.

The V gene is TRBV9, the J gene TRBJ2-1; 8 nucleotides match TRBD2. Looked up from germline, CDR1 is SGDLS and CDR2 is YYNGEE. The CDR3 length is 17 residues. V lost 0 bases, J lost 0 bases, and 5 bases stayed unmatched. The CDR3 nucleotides are TGTGCCAGCAGCGTAGCGGGGGGGGACGCCTCCTACAATGAGCAGTTCTTC. Amino acids: CASSVAGGDASYNEQFF.

The chain employs TRBV10-3 and TRBJ1-5; 7 bases are shared with TRBD1. The V gene's germline CDR1 is ENHRY and CDR2 SYGVKD. This CDR3 contains 14 residues. V was pared by 3 bases and J by 7 bases, with 6 bases of the junction left unmatched. The CDR3 DNA is TGTGCCATCAGTGAAGAACAGGGGTTACAGCCCCAGCATTTT. The encoded protein is CAISEEQGLQPQHF.

The rearrangement joins TRBV19 to TRBJ2-1; TRBD2 matches 7 bases. The CDR3 is 15 amino acids. Trimming took 2 bases from V and 0 from J; bases not matched to a gene: 1. Germline V gives CDR1 LNHDA, CDR2 SQIVND (reference sequence). CDR3 loop: CASSITSASYNEQFF. The CDR3 DNA is TGTGCCAGTAGTATAACTAGCGCCTCCTACAATGAGCAGTTCTTC.

The chain is built from TRBV7-9 and TRBJ2-2, with 7 bases identical to TRBD2. J gave up 6 bases and V 4 bases, and 5 bases lay outside the gene matches. The CDR3 has 14 residues. The germline CDR1 and CDR2 sequences are SEHNR and FQNEAQ (reference sequence). The CDR3 DNA reads as TGTGCCAGCAGCTCACGGGGGGAAGCCGGGGAGCTGTTTTTT. The encoded protein is CASSSRGEAGELFF. The full variable domain, in which reference TRBV7-9 and TRBJ2-2 provide the parts outside the CDR3, is DTGVSQNPRHKITKRGQNVTFRCDPISEHNRLYWYRQTLGQGPEFLTYFQNEAQLEKSRLLSDRFSAERPKGSFSTLEIQRTEQGDSAMYLCASSSRGEAGELFFGEGSRLTVL.

This chain links TRBV6-4 with TRBJ2-1, with 9 positions matching TRBD2. Germline V lookup: CDR1 MRHNA, CDR2 SNTAGT. Trimming cost V 3 bases and J 1 base; bases outside gene matches: 7. The CDR3 length is 17 residues. The CDR3, as DNA: TGTGCCAGCAGTGAGGCGGCTAGCGGGATTTCCTACAATGAGCAGTTCTTC. This gives the protein CASSEAASGISYNEQFF.

The chain has TRBV5-6 and TRBJ1-2; D gene unclear. V was cut by 4 bases and J by 0 bases, with 10 bases left in between. CDR1 and CDR2 from the germline V gene are SGHDT and YYEEEE. CDR3 length: 14 residues. The CDR3 reads CASSPSTSNYGYTF. For the CDR3, the DNA is TGTGCCAGCAGCCCGTCGACTTCTAACTATGGCTACACCTTC. The variable domain in full, completed from reference TRBV5-6 and TRBJ1-2, reads DAGVTQSPTHLIKTRGQQVTLRCSPKSGHDTVSWYQQALGQGPQFIFQYYEEEERQRGNFPDRFSGHQFPNYSSELNVNALLLGDSALYLCASSPSTSNYGYTFGSGTRLTVV.

The chain employs TRBV2 and TRBJ2-4; D is possibly TRBD2 (6 bases). Germline CDR1 and CDR2: SNHLY and FYNNEI. V lost 8 bases, J lost 0 bases, and 11 bases lay in between. The CDR3 covers 14 residues. The DNA of the CDR3 is TGTGCCAGCTGGGGGGTACGAGCCAAAAACATTCAGTACTTC. Translation: CASWGVRAKNIQYF.

This clone was seen a handful of times. DNA of the CDR3: TGTGCCAGCAGTGAATTGGTCAGCACCGGGGAGCTGTTTTTT. This translates into CASSELVSTGELFF. The V gene is TRBV25-1, the J gene TRBJ2-2; D is unclear. This CDR3 has 14 residues. The germline V gene has CDR1 MGHDK and CDR2 SYGVNS. V was trimmed by 1 base and J by 4 bases, leaving 7 bases between them.

This rearrangement joins TRBV7-8 to TRBJ2-5; D unclear. The CDR3 has 15 residues. Trimming took off 5 bases at V and 0 bases at J, with 13 bases between the two ends. Germline loops: CDR1 SGHVS, CDR2 FQNEAQ. The CDR3 loop is CASSQVREYQETQYF. In nucleotides, the CDR3 is TGTGCCAGCAGCCAGGTCAGAGAGTACCAAGAGACCCAGTACTTC.

This chain joins TRBV19 and TRBJ2-7; 8 nucleotides match TRBD1. The CDR3 spans 14 residues. V dropped 5 bases and J dropped 2; count of bases not matched to a gene: 5. Germline V gives CDR1 LNHDA, CDR2 SQIVND (reference sequence). The CDR3 DNA reads as TGTGCCAGTAGTCTGGACAGGGAGACCTACGAGCAGTACTTC. It encodes CASSLDRETYEQYF. The entire variable domain, with the rest obtained from reference TRBV19 and TRBJ2-7, is as follows: DGGITQSPKYLFRKEGQNVTLSCEQNLNHDAMYWYRQDPGQGLRLIYYSQIVNDFQKGDIAEGYSVSREKKESFPLTVTSAQKNPTAFYLCASSLDRETYEQYFGPGTRLTVT.